These 6 T cell receptor beta chains came from one sample sequenced in a study of read filtering for tumor transcriptome and immune sequencing. From 400 to 450 ng of RNA, a library with molecular barcoded alpha/delta and beta/gamma adaptors was made. Each CDR3 protein is one row after TCRdb ran MiXCR on the reads. This sample has 50,000 to 65,000 distinct CDR3 sequences, with around 12% found just once. The sequenced sample was a population of CD138-negative cells sorted from bone marrow. The source of these receptors is a donor at least 40 years old with multiple myeloma.

This clonotype was counted many times. The chain uses TRBV29-1 and TRBJ2-2; possibly TRBD1 for D (6 bases). CDR3 size: 13 residues. V was clipped by 6 bases and J by 0 bases, with 8 bases between them. Looked up from germline, CDR1 is SQVTM and CDR2 is ANQGSEA. The CDR3 DNA reads TGCAGCGTAAGGACAGCGAACACCGGGGAGCTGTTTTTT. Translation: CSVRTANTGELFF.

A note on this clonotype: This may stem from a read error, because a much larger clone lies one nucleotide away. The chain couples TRBV7-9 to TRBJ2-2; no clear D gene. The CDR3 is made up of 16 amino acids. Germline-derived CDR1 and CDR2 are SEHNR and FQNEAQ (reference sequence). CDR3 DNA sequence: TGTGCCAGCGGCTTAGTTCTGGGCGCGAACACCGGGGAGCTGTTTTTT. Amino acid sequence: CASGLVLGANTGELFF. The whole variable domain, remainder taken from reference TRBV7-9 and TRBJ2-2, is DTGVSQNPRHKITKRGQNVTFRCDPISEHNRLYWYRQTLGQGPEFLTYFQNEAQLEKSRLLSDRFSAERPKGSFSTLEIQRTEQGDSAMYLCASGLVLGANTGELFFGEGSRLTVL.

This clonotype was observed a few times. V and J are TRBV18 and TRBJ2-3, with TRBD2 identical over 10 bases. After removal of 2 bases from V and 6 bases from J, the junction contained 5 bases not matched to a gene. In germline, CDR1 is KGHSH, CDR2 LQKENI. This CDR3 spans 15 amino acids. CDR3 sequence: CASSPGLAAFDTQYF. The CDR3 DNA reads as TGTGCCAGCTCACCAGGACTAGCGGCCTTCGATACGCAGTATTTT.

This clonotype came up many times. The V gene is TRBV5-1, the J gene TRBJ2-3; TRBD2 aligns across 14 bases. Unmatched junction bases numbered 2, after V lost 3 bases and J lost 5 bases. The germline V gene encodes CDR1 SGHRS and CDR2 YFSETQ. There are 15 residues in the CDR3. CDR3 sequence: CASSSTSGGGDTQYF. Written as DNA, the CDR3 is TGCGCCAGCAGCTCGACTAGCGGGGGGGGAGATACGCAGTATTTT.

The rearrangement joins TRBV6-1 to TRBJ2-1; D gene uncertain. The CDR3 contains 13 residues. CDR1 MNHNS and CDR2 SASEGT come from the germline V gene. Deletions cut 8 bases from V and 10 bases from J, with 18 bases between. This chain's CDR3 is CASFRTVLEEQFF. The CDR3 nucleotides read TGTGCCAGCTTTCGGACCGTTTTGGAAGAGCAGTTCTTC.

Of note for this clonotype: A single base is all that separates this from a far larger clone, so a read error is likely. The V gene is TRBV6-1, the J gene TRBJ2-7, with D unclear. The CDR3 covers 14 residues. With 5 bases removed from V and 2 bases from J, the gap between germline ends came to 13 bases. The germline gives CDR1 MNHNS, CDR2 SASEGT. CDR3 loop: CASSFTWAPYEQYF. DNA of the CDR3: TGTGCCAGCAGTTTCACATGGGCGCCCTACGAGCAGTACTTC.